This T cell receptor (beta chain) is drawn from a study of cytomegalovirus exposure and HLA in healthy donors. On this clone: Its antigen is currently unknown.

CDR1 and CDR2 (germline): MNHNS, SASEGT. Trimming pared 9 bases from V and 0 bases from J, leaving 12 bases between. This CDR3 has 14 amino acids. General observations from the study: Most subjects had HLA-A and HLA-B alleles reportedly predicted accurately by TCR beta sequences. Some V segments, TRBV6-2 and TRBV6-3 among them, were indistinguishable and were therefore excluded.

13 Jbeta primers and 60 Vbeta primers were used for the PCR. Assay: immunoSEQ multiplex PCR; the TCRdb copy retains only in-frame clones and omits some. Counted here are 100,000 to 120,000 clones, 80% to 85% occurring once; the ten biggest clones make up 2.5% to 3%. The source of this sequence is a woman aged 55-69 years in good health and CMV-seropositive. What was sequenced was PBMCs. The chain links TRBV6-1 to TRBJ1-3; D may be TRBD1 (6 bases). In DNA form, the CDR3 reads TGTGCCAGTGGACAGCAAATCTCTGGAAACACCATATATTTT. It codes for CASGQQISGNTIYF.